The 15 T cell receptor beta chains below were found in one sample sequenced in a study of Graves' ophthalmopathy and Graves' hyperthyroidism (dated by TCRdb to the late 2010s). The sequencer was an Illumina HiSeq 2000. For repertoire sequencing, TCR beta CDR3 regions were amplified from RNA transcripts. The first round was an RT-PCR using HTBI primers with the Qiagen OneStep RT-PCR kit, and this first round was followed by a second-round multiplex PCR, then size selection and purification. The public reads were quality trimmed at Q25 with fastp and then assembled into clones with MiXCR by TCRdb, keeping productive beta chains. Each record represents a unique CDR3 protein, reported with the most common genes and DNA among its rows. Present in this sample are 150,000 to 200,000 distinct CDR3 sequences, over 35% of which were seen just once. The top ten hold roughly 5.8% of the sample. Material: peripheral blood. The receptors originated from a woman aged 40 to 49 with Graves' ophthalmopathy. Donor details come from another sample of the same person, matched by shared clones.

Here the CDR3 DNA reads TGTGCCAGCAGTGGAGGGACAGGGGGCCTCTACGAGCAGTACTTC. It translates to CASSGGTGGLYEQYF. The rearrangement links TRBV6-1 to TRBJ2-7; TRBD1 matches 12 bases. Germline values: CDR1 MNHNS, CDR2 SASEGT. The V gene end was trimmed by 4 bases and the J gene end by 3 bases; junction bases not matched to a gene: 4. This CDR3 spans 15 amino acids.

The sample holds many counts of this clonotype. The CDR3 bases are TGTGCCAGCAGTTTTCGGGCTGTCGGCTATGGCTACACCTTC. Translation: CASSFRAVGYGYTF. This chain connects TRBV12-3 or TRBV12-4 to TRBJ1-2; D is unclear. V lost 3 bases, J lost 4 bases, and 12 bases lay in between. This CDR3 spans 14 amino acids.

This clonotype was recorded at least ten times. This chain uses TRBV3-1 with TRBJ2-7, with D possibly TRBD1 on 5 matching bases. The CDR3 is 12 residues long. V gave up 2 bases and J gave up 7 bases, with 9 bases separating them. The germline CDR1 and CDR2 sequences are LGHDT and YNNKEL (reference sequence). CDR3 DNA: TGTGCCAGCAGCCAACAGGGTTTGGAGCAGTACTTC. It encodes CASSQQGLEQYF.

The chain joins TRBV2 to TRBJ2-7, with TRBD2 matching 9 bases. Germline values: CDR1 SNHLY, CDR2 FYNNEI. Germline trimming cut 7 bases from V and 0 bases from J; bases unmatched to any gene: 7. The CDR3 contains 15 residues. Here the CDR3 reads CASNLSGGLSYEQYF. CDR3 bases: TGTGCCAGCAACCTTAGCGGGGGACTCTCCTACGAGCAGTACTTC.

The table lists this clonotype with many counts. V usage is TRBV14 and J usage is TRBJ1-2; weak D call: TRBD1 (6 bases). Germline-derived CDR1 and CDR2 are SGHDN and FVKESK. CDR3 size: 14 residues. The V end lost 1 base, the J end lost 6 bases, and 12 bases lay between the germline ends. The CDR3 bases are TGTGCCAGCAGCCAAGCTCTACAGGGAGATGGCTACACCTTC. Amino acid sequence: CASSQALQGDGYTF.

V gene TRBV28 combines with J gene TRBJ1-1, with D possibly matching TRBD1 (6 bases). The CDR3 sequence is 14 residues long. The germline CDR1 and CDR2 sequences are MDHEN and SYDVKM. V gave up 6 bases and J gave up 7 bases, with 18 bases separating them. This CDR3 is CASRFATGTGEAFF. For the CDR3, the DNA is TGTGCCAGCAGGTTTGCGACAGGAACAGGTGAAGCTTTCTTT. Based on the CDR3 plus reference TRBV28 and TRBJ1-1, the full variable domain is DVKVTQSSRYLVKRTGEKVFLECVQDMDHENMFWYRQDPGLGLRLIYFSYDVKMKEKGDIPEGYSVSREKKERFSLILESASTNQTSMYLCASRFATGTGEAFFGQGTRLTVV.

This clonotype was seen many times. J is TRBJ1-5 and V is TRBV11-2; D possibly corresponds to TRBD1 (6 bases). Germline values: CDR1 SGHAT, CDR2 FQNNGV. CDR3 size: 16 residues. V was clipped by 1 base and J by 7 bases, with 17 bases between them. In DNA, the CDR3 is TGTGCCAGCAGCTTAGTGGGGACGGGGGCCGGGCAGCCCCAGCATTTT. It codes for CASSLVGTGAGQPQHF.

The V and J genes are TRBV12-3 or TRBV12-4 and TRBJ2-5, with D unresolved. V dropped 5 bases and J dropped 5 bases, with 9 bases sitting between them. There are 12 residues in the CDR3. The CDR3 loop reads CASSLIRETQYF. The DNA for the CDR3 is TGTGCCAGCAGTCTTATCCGGGAGACCCAGTACTTC.

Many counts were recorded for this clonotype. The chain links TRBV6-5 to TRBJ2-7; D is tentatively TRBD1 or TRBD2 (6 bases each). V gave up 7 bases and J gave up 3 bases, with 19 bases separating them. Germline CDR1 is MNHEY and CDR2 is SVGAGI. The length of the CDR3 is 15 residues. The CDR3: CASIISAGGLYEQYF. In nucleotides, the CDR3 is TGTGCCAGCATCATATCGGCTGGGGGGCTCTACGAGCAGTACTTC.

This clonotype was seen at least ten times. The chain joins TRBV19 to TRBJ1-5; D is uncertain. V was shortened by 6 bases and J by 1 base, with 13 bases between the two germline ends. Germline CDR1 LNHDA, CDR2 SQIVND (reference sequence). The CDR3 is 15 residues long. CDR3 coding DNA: TGTGCCAGTAGGGAGAGCGGGAGGAGCAATCAGCCCCAGCATTTT. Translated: CASRESGRSNQPQHF.

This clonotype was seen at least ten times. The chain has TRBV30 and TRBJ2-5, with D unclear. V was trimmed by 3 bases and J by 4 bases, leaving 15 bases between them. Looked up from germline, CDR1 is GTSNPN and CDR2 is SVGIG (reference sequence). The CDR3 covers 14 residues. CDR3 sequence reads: CAWRGPSARETQYF. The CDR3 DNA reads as TGTGCCTGGAGGGGCCCGTCAGCGCGAGAGACCCAGTACTTC.

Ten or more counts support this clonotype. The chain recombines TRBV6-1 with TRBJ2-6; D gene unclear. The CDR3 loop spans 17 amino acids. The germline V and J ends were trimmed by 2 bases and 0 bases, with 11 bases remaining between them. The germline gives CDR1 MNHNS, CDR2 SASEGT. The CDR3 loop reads CASSESAFNSGANVLTF. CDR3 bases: TGTGCCAGCAGTGAATCGGCCTTCAACTCTGGGGCCAACGTCCTGACTTTC.

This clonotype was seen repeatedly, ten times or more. Written as DNA, the CDR3 is TGCGCCAGCAGCTTCGCCGGGACACAGTGGGAGACCCAGTACTTC. This codes for CASSFAGTQWETQYF. The chain is built from TRBV5-1 and TRBJ2-5, with D perhaps matching TRBD1 (6 bases). From germline, CDR1 is SGHRS and CDR2 YFSETQ. This CDR3 comprises 15 residues. Trimming cost V 2 bases and J 5 bases, with 16 bases left between them.

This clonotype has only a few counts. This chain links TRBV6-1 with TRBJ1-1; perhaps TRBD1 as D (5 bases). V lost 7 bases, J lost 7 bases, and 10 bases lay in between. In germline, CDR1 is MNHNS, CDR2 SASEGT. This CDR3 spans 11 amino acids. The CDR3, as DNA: TGTGCCAGCACCACGGGGGTTGAAGCTTTCTTT. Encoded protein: CASTTGVEAFF.

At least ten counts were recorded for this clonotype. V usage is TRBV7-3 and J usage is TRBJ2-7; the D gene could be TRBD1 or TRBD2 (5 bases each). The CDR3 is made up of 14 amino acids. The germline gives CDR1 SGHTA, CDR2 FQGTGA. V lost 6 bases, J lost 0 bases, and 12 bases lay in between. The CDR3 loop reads CASSPSGSSYEQYF. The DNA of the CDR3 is TGTGCCAGCAGTCCGTCAGGGAGCTCCTACGAGCAGTACTTC.